This T cell receptor beta chain was identified in a study of cytomegalovirus exposure and HLA in healthy donors. The CDR3 contains 14 residues. CDR1 is SGDLS, CDR2 YYNGEE, per germline. Trimming took off 3 bases at V and 4 bases at J, with 13 bases between the two ends. General study findings and limits: It has been reported that TCR beta sequences accurately predicted the HLA-A and HLA-B alleles of most subjects. TCR beta V- and J-gene trimming, according to a later analysis, was linked to a missense DCLRE1C variant. Immune exposure data for these donors was limited to CMV serostatus.

About this clone: What it binds is unknown.

PCR used 60 Vbeta primers and 13 Jbeta primers. Only in-frame clones appear in the TCRdb table, and some are missing; sequencing was by immunoSEQ multiplex PCR. The sample has around 170,000 clones, about 84% seen once. This TCR derives from a man between 45 and 60 years old in good health and CMV-seronegative. This sequence joins TRBV9 and TRBJ1-2; D possibly corresponds to TRBD1 (6 bases). Sequencing used PBMCs. The DNA for the CDR3 is TGTGCCAGCAGCGCCCGGGACACCTTCTATGGCTACACCTTC. Its protein is CASSARDTFYGYTF.